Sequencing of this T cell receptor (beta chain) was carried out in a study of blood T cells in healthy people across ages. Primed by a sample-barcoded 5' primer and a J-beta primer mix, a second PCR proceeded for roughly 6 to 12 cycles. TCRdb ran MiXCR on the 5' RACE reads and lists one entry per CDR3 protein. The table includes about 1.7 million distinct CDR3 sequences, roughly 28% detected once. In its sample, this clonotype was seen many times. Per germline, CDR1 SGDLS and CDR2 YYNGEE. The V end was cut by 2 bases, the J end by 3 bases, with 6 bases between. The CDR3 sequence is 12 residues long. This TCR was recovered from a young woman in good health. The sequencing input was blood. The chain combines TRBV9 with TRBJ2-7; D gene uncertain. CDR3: CASSVDDYEQYF. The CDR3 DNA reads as TGTGCCAGCAGCGTTGACGACTACGAGCAGTACTTC.